This TCR beta chain was documented in a study of cytomegalovirus exposure and HLA in healthy donors. The study, taken as a whole, reports: In a later analysis, a genetic analysis reported fewer productive-TCR N-insertions in an Asian-associated ancestry cluster than the cohort average. Clonal expansion, a later analysis showed, was greater in HLA-associated TCR beta chains than in equally common others.

Primers included in the PCR were 60 Vbeta and 13 Jbeta primers. Sequencing used immunoSEQ multiplex PCR; TCRdb keeps in-frame clones, though not all of them. This sample yields around 200,000 clones, of which 65% to 80% are seen a single time; about 4.8% belongs to the top ten. A remark on this clone: Its antigen is undetermined.

The germline V gene has CDR1 SGDLS and CDR2 YYNGEE. CDR3 length: 13 residues. This sequence was found in a young man in good health and CMV-seropositive. What was sequenced was PBMCs. The V gene is TRBV9, the J gene TRBJ2-5; the match to TRBD1 covers 9 bases. The closer fit of TRBJ2-7 to the DNA end suggests the J call may be wrong. CDR3 in amino acids: CASSWDRAYEQYF. In DNA form, the CDR3 reads TGTGCCAGCTCCTGGGACAGGGCCTACGAGCAGTACTTC.